There are many counts of the clone carrying this T cell receptor beta chain. Its antigen is as yet unknown. The V gene lost 4 bases and the J gene lost 2 bases, with 11 bases spanning the gap. Germline V gene sequence: CDR1 MNHEY, CDR2 SMNVEV (reference sequence). The CDR3 is made up of 15 amino acids. This specimen belongs to a study of T cells in Graves' hyperthyroidism and ophthalmopathy. The study's findings and limits: Ophthalmopathy was distinguished from stable hyperthyroidism by 13 V-J signatures.

What was amplified from RNA transcripts were TCR beta CDR3 regions. When the TCR CDR3 underwent first-round RT-PCR, the HTBI primer set was used. A single record per CDR3 protein comes from TCRdb applying MiXCR to the multiplex PCR reads. The repertoire holds about 690,000 distinct CDR3 sequences, with 17% as singletons. Diagnosis of hyperthyroidism was new in patients aged 18 to 65, and its duration was under 2 months. Using less than 12 ml of fresh peripheral blood, PBMCs were prepared. The sample consisted of blood. The chain couples TRBV27 to TRBJ1-4; D is uncertain. The TCR comes from a man aged 50 to 59 with Graves' hyperthyroidism. The CDR3, as DNA: TGTGCCAGCAGTTCCCGAGGAGGGACTAATGAAAAACTGTTTTTT. Encoded protein: CASSSRGGTNEKLFF.